Listed here are 19 T cell receptor beta chains from one sample, sequenced in a study of human T cells and chemical hapten exposure. A single record per CDR3 protein comes from TCRdb applying MiXCR to the RACE reads. This sample has 80,000 to 100,000 distinct CDR3 sequences; around 10% occur once, and the top ten carry more than 3%. Time point of the sample: pre-sensitization, week 0. This sample's treatment: therapeutic diphenylcyclopropenone sensitization with weekly scalp DPC. Specimen: whole blood, collected in connection with sensitization to the hapten diphenylcyclopropenone (DPC). These receptors originate from a woman between 35 and 50 years old with alopecia areata. Some clones in this sample may be carry-over from other donors' samples.

This clonotype showed up many times. The V and J genes are TRBV4-2 and TRBJ2-6; TRBD2 agrees at 8 bases. Germline V gene lookup returns CDR1 LGHNA and CDR2 YNFKEQ. Trimming removed 4 bases from V and 0 bases from J; junction bases left unmatched: 11. This CDR3 contains 19 residues. CDR3 bases: TGTGCCAGCAGCCCGGAGGTTTTAGCGGGGAACTCTGGGGCCAACGTCCTGACTTTC. Translating gives CASSPEVLAGNSGANVLTF.

This clonotype appeared many times. V usage is TRBV9 and J usage is TRBJ2-3; D gene uncertain. V lost 4 bases, J lost 2 bases, and 11 bases lay in between. CDR3 length equals 14 residues. Per the germline V gene, CDR1 is SGDLS and CDR2 is YYNGEE. In nucleotides, the CDR3 is TGTGCCAGCAGCCCCCCCTTACACACAGATACGCAGTATTTT. Translated, it gives CASSPPLHTDTQYF.

The table lists this clonotype with many counts. The V gene is TRBV19, the J gene TRBJ2-3; D might be TRBD1 (6 bases). Trimming left V 3 bases short and J 2 bases short, with 9 bases between. The germline V gene has CDR1 LNHDA and CDR2 SQIVND (reference sequence). The CDR3 extends over 14 amino acids. CDR3 coding DNA: TGTGCCAGTAGTATGGGGGCGCTCACAGATACGCAGTATTTT. This sequence encodes CASSMGALTDTQYF.

The CDR3 DNA reads TGTGCCAGCAGTTTTTACAGGGGGAGCACTGAAGCTTTCTTT. The encoded protein is CASSFYRGSTEAFF. V gene TRBV28 combines with J gene TRBJ1-1; 8 bases map to TRBD1. V gave up 3 bases and J gave up 4 bases; unmatched junction bases: 4. CDR3 length: 14 residues. The germline V gene has CDR1 MDHEN and CDR2 SYDVKM. The variable domain in full, completed from reference TRBV28 and TRBJ1-1, reads DVKVTQSSRYLVKRTGEKVFLECVQDMDHENMFWYRQDPGLGLRLIYFSYDVKMKEKGDIPEGYSVSREKKERFSLILESASTNQTSMYLCASSFYRGSTEAFFGQGTRLTVV.

This clonotype has just a few counts. This chain connects TRBV20-1 to TRBJ1-3, with D possibly being TRBD1 (6 bases). V lost 5 bases to trimming and J lost 3 bases, with 20 bases between them. This CDR3 is built from 16 residues. CDR1 and CDR2 (germline): DFQATT, SNEGSKA (reference sequence). In DNA form, the CDR3 reads TGCAGTGCTTCTTCCCCCGACAGGCCCCTTGGAAACACCATATATTTT. Translated: CSASSPDRPLGNTIYF.

This clonotype was picked up many times. The chain is built from TRBV12-3 or TRBV12-4 and TRBJ1-1, with a weak D call TRBD1 (6 bases). The length of the CDR3 is 16 residues. V gave up 5 bases and J gave up 4 bases, with 20 bases separating them. CDR3 in DNA: TGTGCCAGCAGTCCAGGACAGCTTAGTTCGGGCACTGAAGCTTTCTTT. It encodes CASSPGQLSSGTEAFF.

This clonotype has just a few counts. The chain joins TRBV5-1 to TRBJ1-1, with a possible D match to TRBD1 (5 bases). Per germline, CDR1 SGHRS and CDR2 YFSETQ. CDR3 length: 14 residues. Trimming shortened V by 2 bases and J by 3 bases, and 11 bases separated the two germline ends. Written as DNA, the CDR3 is TGCGCCAGCAGCTTAAGGGGCCCAGACACTGAAGCTTTCTTT. Amino acids: CASSLRGPDTEAFF.

In its sample, this clonotype was seen many times. The chain links TRBV18 to TRBJ2-7; TRBD2 aligns across 14 bases. Germline CDR1 and CDR2: KGHSH and LQKENI. The CDR3 length is 16 residues. V gave up 3 bases and J gave up 0 bases; unmatched junction bases: 1. In DNA form, the CDR3 reads TGTGCCAGCTCACCTGGGACTAGCGGGGGCTCCTACGAGCAGTACTTC. This translates into CASSPGTSGGSYEQYF.

This clonotype was seen at least ten times. The chain employs TRBV4-1 and TRBJ2-2; the D gene could be TRBD1 or TRBD2 (5 bases each). V dropped 3 bases and J dropped 7 bases, with 15 bases sitting between them. The length of the CDR3 is 15 residues. Germline V CDR1 and CDR2: MGHRA, YSYEKL. CDR3 loop: CASSQDGARDGELFF. In DNA, the CDR3 is TGCGCCAGCAGCCAGGACGGGGCGAGGGACGGGGAGCTGTTTTTT.

The V and J genes are TRBV11-2 and TRBJ2-2; D is unresolved. The V gene's germline CDR1 is SGHAT and CDR2 FQNNGV. The CDR3 is made up of 15 amino acids. Trimming stripped 3 bases from V and 4 bases from J, with 12 bases between. As DNA, the CDR3 is TGTGCCAGCAGCTTGTCTGTCAGGAGCACCGGGGAGCTGTTTTTT. Translation: CASSLSVRSTGELFF.

V gene TRBV5-5 combines with J gene TRBJ1-5; D unclear. There are 15 residues in the CDR3. V lost 4 bases and J 1 base, leaving 12 bases between the germline ends. In germline, CDR1 is SGHKS, CDR2 YYEKEE (reference sequence). CDR3 coding DNA: TGTGCCAGCAGCCCCGACCAGCTAAGCAATCAGCCCCAGCATTTT. Translated, it gives CASSPDQLSNQPQHF.

The CDR3 DNA is TGCAGTGCTATAGGAAGGGTCTCCCATGGCTACACCTTC. This sequence encodes CSAIGRVSHGYTF. The V and J genes are TRBV20-1 and TRBJ1-2; D remains ambiguous. In germline, CDR1 is DFQATT, CDR2 SNEGSKA (reference sequence). V lost 4 bases, J lost 6 bases, and 15 bases lay in between. This CDR3 region has 13 residues.

This clonotype came up many times. J is TRBJ1-2 and V is TRBV7-2; D might be TRBD1 (5 bases). The germline CDR1 and CDR2 sequences are SGHTA and FQGNSA. There are 15 residues in the CDR3. V shed 1 base and J shed 8 bases, with 17 bases lying between them. The CDR3 region is CASSLGRQGVGGYTF. In DNA, the CDR3 is TGTGCCAGCAGCTTAGGGCGGCAGGGAGTCGGCGGCTACACCTTC.

Only a few counts were recorded for this clonotype. The chain has TRBV7-3 and TRBJ2-7; D is uncertain. Deletions cut 0 bases from V and 1 base from J, with 10 bases between. Germline V gene lookup returns CDR1 SGHTA and CDR2 FQGTGA. The CDR3 extends over 15 amino acids. Here the CDR3 reads CASSLTGERSYEQYF. In nucleotides, the CDR3 is TGTGCCAGCAGCTTAACGGGTGAGCGTTCCTACGAGCAGTACTTC.

J is TRBJ1-3 and V is TRBV28; D unclear. CDR3 size: 15 residues. V was shortened by 5 bases and J by 0 bases, with 11 bases between the two germline ends. The germline V gene has CDR1 MDHEN and CDR2 SYDVKM. This CDR3 reads CASSGYSFSGNTIYF. CDR3 bases: TGTGCCAGCAGTGGGTATTCGTTCTCTGGAAACACCATATATTTT.

This clonotype was seen a few times. The V and J genes are TRBV29-1 and TRBJ1-1; D gene uncertain. Trimming pared 5 bases from V and 4 bases from J, leaving 11 bases between. The germline CDR1 and CDR2 sequences are SQVTM and ANQGSEA. This CDR3 contains 12 residues. The CDR3 reads CSVWVQVTEAFF. The CDR3 nucleotides read TGCAGCGTTTGGGTTCAGGTCACTGAAGCTTTCTTT.

This clonotype was found many times. The J gene is TRBJ1-5, the V gene TRBV4-3, with unresolved D. The germline CDR1 and CDR2 sequences are LGHNA and YSLEER. The germline V and J ends were trimmed by 0 bases and 7 bases, with 10 bases remaining between them. This CDR3 has 14 residues. Here the CDR3 reads CASSQDTVGQPQHF. CDR3 coding DNA: TGCGCCAGCAGCCAAGACACGGTAGGACAGCCCCAGCATTTT.

This clonotype was observed a handful of times. The CDR3 region is CASSFSTTNEKLFF. In DNA, the CDR3 is TGTGCCAGCAGTTTCTCTACAACTAATGAAAAACTGTTTTTT. V and J are TRBV12-3 or TRBV12-4 and TRBJ1-4, with D unresolved. This CDR3 spans 14 amino acids. Trimming removed 3 bases at V and 0 bases at J, with 5 bases between.

The V call is TRBV27, the J call TRBJ1-1; no firm D call. The CDR3 runs to 14 residues. Germline CDR1 MNHEY, CDR2 SMNVEV (reference sequence). The V end was cut by 5 bases, the J end by 1 base, with 11 bases between. This CDR3 reads CASSPHHTNTEAFF. For the CDR3, the DNA is TGTGCCAGCAGTCCGCACCACACGAACACTGAAGCTTTCTTT.